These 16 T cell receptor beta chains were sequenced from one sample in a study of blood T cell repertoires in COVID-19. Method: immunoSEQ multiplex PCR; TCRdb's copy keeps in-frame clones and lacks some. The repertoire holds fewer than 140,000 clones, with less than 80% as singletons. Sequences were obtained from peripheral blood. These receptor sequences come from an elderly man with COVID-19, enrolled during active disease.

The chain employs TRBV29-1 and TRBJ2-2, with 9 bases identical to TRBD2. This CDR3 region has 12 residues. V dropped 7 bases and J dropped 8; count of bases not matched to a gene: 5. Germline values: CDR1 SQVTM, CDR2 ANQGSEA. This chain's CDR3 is CSANSGRGELFF. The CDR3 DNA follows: TGCAGCGCCAATAGCGGGAGAGGGGAGCTGTTTTTT.

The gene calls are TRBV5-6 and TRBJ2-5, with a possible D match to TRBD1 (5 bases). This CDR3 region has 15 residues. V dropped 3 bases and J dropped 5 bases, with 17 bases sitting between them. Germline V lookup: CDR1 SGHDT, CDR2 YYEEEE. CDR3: CASSSPRTRAETQYF. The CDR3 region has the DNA TGTGCCAGCAGCTCCCCCCGGACAAGGGCTGAGACCCAGTACTTC.

The CDR3 DNA sequence: TGTGCCAGCAGTTTTGGCGGGACAGGGGGGCACACCTTC. Amino acids: CASSFGGTGGHTF. The chain uses TRBV28 and TRBJ1-2, with TRBD1 identical over 11 bases. The length of the CDR3 is 13 residues. Germline trimming cut 3 bases from V and 12 bases from J; bases unmatched to any gene: 6. The germline gives CDR1 MDHEN, CDR2 SYDVKM.

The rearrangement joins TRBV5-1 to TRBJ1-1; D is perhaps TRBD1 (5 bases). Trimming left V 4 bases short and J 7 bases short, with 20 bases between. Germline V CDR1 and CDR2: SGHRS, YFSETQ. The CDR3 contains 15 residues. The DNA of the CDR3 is TGCGCCAGCAGCCTCTCGGGCAGGGATGGTAGTGAAGCTTTCTTT. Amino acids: CASSLSGRDGSEAFF.

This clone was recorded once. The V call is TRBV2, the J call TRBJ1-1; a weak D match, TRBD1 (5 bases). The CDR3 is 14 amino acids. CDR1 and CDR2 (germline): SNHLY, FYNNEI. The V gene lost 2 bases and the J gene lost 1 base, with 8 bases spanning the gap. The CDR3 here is CASSEQGGNTEAFF. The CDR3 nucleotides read TGTGCCAGCAGTGAACAGGGTGGGAACACTGAAGCTTTCTTT.

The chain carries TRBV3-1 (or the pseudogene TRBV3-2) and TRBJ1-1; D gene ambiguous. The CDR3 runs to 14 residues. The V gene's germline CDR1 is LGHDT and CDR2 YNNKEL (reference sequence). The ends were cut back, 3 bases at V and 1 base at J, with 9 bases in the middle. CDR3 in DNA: TGTGCCAGCAGCCATGGGGAGGGGAACACTGAAGCTTTCTTT. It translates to CASSHGEGNTEAFF.

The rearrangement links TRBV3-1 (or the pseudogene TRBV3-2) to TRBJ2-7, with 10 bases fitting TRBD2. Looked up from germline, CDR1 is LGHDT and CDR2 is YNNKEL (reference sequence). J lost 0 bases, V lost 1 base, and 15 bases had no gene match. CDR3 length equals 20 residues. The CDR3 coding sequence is TGTGCCAGCAGCCAAGGGGGGGGGTGGACTAGCGGCACCAACTCCTACGAGCAGTACTTC. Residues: CASSQGGGWTSGTNSYEQYF.

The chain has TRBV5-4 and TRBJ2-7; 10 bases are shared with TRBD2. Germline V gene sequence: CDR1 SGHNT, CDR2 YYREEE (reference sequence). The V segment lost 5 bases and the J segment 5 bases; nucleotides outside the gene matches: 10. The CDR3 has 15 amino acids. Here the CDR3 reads CASRSGLAGDNEQYF. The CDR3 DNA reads TGTGCCAGCAGATCCGGCCTAGCGGGAGATAACGAGCAGTACTTC. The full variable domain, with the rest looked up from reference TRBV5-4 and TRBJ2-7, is ETGVTQSPTHLIKTRGQQVTLRCSSQSGHNTVSWYQQALGQGPQFIFQYYREEENGRGNFPPRFSGLQFPNYSSELNVNALELDDSALYLCASRSGLAGDNEQYFGPGTRLTVT.

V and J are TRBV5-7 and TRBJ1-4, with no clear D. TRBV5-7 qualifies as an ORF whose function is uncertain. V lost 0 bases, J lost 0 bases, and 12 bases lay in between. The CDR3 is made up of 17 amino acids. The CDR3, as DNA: TGTGCCAGCAGCTTGGCCATCCAGGTACCAACTAATGAAAAACTGTTTTTT. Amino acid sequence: CASSLAIQVPTNEKLFF.

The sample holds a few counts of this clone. CDR3 region: CASSNRDMNTEAFF. The CDR3 DNA reads as TGTGCCAGCAGCAACCGGGACATGAACACTGAAGCTTTCTTT. The rearrangement joins TRBV7-9 to TRBJ1-1, with D perhaps matching TRBD1 (6 bases). Germline V gives CDR1 SEHNR, CDR2 FQNEAQ (reference sequence). CDR3 size: 14 residues. Between the trimmed V and J ends, which lost 5 bases and 0 bases, there was a span of 10 bases.

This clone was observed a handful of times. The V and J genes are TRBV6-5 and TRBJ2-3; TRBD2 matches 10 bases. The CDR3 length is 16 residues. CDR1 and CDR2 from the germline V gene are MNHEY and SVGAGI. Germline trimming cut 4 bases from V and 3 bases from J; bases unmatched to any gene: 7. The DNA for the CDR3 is TGTGCCAGCAGTTTTCTAGCGGGAGTTGGGACAGATACGCAGTATTTT. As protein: CASSFLAGVGTDTQYF.

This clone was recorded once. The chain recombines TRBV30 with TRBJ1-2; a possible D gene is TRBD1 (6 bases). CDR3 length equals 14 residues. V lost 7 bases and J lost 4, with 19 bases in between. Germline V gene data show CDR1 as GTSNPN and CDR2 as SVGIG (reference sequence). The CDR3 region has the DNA TGTGCCTCCGGCCAGGGGAGCGGGGGCTATGGCTACACCTTC. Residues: CASGQGSGGYGYTF.

CDR3 nucleotide sequence: TGTGCCTGGAGTGTACGGGGTGAAGCTTTCTTT. This gives the protein CAWSVRGEAFF. The V call is TRBV30, the J call TRBJ1-1; D is unresolved. The CDR3 has 11 amino acids. Germline assignment: CDR1 GTSNPN and CDR2 SVGIG (reference sequence). Trimming shortened V by 0 bases and J by 7 bases, and 6 bases separated the two germline ends.

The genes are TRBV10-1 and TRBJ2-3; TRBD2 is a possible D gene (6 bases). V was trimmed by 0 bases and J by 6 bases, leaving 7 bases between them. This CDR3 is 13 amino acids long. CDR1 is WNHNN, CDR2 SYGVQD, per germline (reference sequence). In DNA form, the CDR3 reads TGCGCCAGCAGTGAGTCGGAGGGGGATACGCAGTATTTT. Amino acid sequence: CASSESEGDTQYF.

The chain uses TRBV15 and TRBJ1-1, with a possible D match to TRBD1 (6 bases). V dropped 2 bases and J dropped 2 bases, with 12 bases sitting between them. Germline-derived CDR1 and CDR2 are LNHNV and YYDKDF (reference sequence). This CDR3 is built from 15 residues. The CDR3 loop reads CATSRRVGGNTEAFF. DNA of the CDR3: TGTGCCACCAGCAGACGAGTAGGGGGTAACACTGAAGCTTTCTTT.

CDR3 protein: CASSSKTGGVNEQYF. The CDR3 nucleotides are TGCGCCAGCAGCTCCAAGACAGGGGGGGTCAACGAGCAGTACTTC. J is TRBJ2-7 and V is TRBV5-1; TRBD1 matches 9 bases. V lost 3 bases to trimming and J lost 5 bases; unmatched junction nucleotides: 9. CDR1 and CDR2 from the germline V gene are SGHRS and YFSETQ. The CDR3 has 15 amino acids.